Sequencing of this T cell receptor (beta chain) was carried out in a study of regulatory T cells in long-lasting Graves disease. Findings and caveats of the study: Persistent disease preferred TRBV28, TRBJ1-2 and TRBJ2-5.

This clonotype was counted many times. The antigen remains unidentified. Both iRepertoire HTBI primers and Arm-PCR of CDR3 regions were used to build the TCR beta libraries. Via MiXCR, TCRdb re-called the multiplex PCR reads, giving one row per CDR3 protein. The data contain around 330,000 distinct CDR3 sequences, 15% to 20% of them seen just once; the ten biggest clones take up about two fifths. Time point: newly diagnosed GD, antithyroid drugs for less than 3 months. There was RNA extracted from PBMCs, and the TCR library was made from it. The CDR3 contains 12 residues. V lost 3 bases, J lost 5 bases, and 4 bases stayed unmatched. The germline V gene encodes CDR1 DFQATT and CDR2 SNEGSKA (reference sequence).

The rearrangement uses TRBV20-1 and TRBJ2-7; 7 positions match TRBD1. The source material was peripheral blood mononuclear cells (PBMCs), sampled at new diagnosis, from a patient treated with antithyroid drugs. The sequence was collected from a female donor with Graves disease. CDR3 residues: CSASQGVDEQYF. As DNA, the CDR3 is TGCAGTGCTAGCCAGGGGGTGGACGAGCAGTACTTC.